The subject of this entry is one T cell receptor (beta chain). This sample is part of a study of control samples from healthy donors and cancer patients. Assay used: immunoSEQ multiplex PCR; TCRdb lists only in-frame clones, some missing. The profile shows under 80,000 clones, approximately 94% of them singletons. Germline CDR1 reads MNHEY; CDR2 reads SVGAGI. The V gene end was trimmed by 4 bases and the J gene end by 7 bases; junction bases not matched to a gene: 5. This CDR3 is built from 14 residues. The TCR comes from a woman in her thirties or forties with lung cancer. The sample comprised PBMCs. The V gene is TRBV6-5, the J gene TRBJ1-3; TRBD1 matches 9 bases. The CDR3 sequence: CASSSDRGGNTIYF. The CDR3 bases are TGTGCCAGCAGTTCGGACAGGGGAGGGAACACCATATATTTT.